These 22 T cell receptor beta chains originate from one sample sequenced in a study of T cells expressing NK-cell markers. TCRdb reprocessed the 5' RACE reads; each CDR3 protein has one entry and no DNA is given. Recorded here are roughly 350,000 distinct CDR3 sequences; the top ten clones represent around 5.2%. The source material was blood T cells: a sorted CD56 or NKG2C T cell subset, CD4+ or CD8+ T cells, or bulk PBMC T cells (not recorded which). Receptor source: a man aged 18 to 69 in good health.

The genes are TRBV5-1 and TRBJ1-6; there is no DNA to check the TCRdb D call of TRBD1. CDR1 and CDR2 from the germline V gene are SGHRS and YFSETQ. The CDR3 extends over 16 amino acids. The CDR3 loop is CASSHRTGIVNSPLHF.

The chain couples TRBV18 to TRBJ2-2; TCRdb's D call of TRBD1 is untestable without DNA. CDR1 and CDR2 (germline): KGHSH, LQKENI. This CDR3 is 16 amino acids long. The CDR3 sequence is CASSREGGGSTGELFF.

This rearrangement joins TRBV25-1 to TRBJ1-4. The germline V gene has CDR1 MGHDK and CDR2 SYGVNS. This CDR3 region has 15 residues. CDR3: CASGGGAATNEKLFF.

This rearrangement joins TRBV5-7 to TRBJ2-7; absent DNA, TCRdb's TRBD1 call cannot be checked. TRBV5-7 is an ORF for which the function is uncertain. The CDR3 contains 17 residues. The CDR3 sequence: CASSFDGRTGGYYEQYF.

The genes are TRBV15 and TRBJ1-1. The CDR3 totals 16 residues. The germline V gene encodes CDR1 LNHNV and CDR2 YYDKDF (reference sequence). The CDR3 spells CATSRDLGSMNTEAFF.

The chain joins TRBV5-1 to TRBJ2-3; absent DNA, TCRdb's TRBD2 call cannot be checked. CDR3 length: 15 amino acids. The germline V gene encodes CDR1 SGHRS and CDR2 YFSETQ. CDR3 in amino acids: CASSPRGGAQDTQYF. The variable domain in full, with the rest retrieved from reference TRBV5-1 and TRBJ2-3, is KAGVTQTPRYLIKTRGQQVTLSCSPISGHRSVSWYQQTPGQGLQFLFEYFSETQRNKGNFPGRFSGRQFSNSRSEMNVSTLELGDSALYLCASSPRGGAQDTQYFGPGTRLTVL.

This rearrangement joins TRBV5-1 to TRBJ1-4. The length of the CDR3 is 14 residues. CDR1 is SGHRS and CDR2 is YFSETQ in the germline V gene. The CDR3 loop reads CASSLARANEKLFF.

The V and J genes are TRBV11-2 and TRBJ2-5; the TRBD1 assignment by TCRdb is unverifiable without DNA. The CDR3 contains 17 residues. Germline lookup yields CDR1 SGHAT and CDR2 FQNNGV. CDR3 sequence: CASSLWGRQALQETQYF.

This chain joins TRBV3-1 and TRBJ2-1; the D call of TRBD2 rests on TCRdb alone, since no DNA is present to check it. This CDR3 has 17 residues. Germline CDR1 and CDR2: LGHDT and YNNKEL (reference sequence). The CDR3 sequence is CASSQDVGLAGMHEQFF.

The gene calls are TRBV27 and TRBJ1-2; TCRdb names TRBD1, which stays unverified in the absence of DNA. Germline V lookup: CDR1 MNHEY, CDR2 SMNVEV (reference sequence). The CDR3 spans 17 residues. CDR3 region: CASSSPNKDRGLRGYTF.

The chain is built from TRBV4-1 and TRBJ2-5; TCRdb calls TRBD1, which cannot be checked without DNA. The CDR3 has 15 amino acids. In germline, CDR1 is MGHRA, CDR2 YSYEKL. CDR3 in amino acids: CASSQVGQGAETQYF.

The CDR3 is CASSSSQYGNTDTQYF. The chain joins TRBV7-9 to TRBJ2-3. The CDR3 runs to 16 residues. Germline V gives CDR1 SEHNR, CDR2 FQNEAQ (reference sequence).

CDR3: CASSANLFTDTQYF. The chain uses TRBV6-5 and TRBJ2-3; the TCRdb D gene call, TRBD2, has no DNA to confirm it. This CDR3 is 14 amino acids long. Germline CDR1 reads MNHEY; CDR2 reads SVGAGI.

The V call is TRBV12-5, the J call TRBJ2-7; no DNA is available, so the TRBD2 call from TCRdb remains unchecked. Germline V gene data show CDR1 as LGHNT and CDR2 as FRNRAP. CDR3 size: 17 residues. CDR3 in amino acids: CASGIPRTSGGVYEQYF.

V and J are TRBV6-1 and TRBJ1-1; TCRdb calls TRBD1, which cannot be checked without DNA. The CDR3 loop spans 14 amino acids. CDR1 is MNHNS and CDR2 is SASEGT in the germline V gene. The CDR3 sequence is CASLPGQSNTEAFF.

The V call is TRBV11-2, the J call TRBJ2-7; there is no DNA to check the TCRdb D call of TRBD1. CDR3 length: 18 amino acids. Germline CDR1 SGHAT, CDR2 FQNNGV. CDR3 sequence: CASSLRRWGINGSYEQYF.

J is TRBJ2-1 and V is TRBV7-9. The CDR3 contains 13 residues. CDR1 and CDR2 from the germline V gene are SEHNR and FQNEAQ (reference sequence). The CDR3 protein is CASSLDAASQQFF.

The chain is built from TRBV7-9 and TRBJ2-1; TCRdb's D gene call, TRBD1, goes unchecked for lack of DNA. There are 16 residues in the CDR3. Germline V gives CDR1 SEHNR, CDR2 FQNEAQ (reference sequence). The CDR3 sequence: CAIPKSSGALYNEQFF.

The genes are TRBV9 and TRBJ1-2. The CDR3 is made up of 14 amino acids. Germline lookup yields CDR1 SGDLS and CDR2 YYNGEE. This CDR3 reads CASSVDHFDYGYTF.

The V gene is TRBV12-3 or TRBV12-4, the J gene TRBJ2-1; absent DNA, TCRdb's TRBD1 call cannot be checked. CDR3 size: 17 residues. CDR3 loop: CASSLWGGGTLNSEQFF.

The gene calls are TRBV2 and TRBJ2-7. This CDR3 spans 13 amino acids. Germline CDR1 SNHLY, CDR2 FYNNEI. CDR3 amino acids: CASSQGALYEQYF.

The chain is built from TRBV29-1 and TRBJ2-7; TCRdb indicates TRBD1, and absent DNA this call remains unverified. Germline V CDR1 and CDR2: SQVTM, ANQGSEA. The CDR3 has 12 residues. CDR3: CSVRDGPYEQYF.